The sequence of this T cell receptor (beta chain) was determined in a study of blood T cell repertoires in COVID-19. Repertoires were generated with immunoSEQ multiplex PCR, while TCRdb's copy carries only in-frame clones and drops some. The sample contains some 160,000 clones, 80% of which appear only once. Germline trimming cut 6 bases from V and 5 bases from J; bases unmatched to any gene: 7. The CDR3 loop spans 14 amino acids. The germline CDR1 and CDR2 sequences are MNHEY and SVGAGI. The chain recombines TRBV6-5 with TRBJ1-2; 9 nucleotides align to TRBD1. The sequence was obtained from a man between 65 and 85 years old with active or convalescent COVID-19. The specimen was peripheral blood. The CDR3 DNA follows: TGTGCCAGCAGGCATCCGGGACAGGGTTATGGCTACACCTTC. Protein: CASRHPGQGYGYTF.